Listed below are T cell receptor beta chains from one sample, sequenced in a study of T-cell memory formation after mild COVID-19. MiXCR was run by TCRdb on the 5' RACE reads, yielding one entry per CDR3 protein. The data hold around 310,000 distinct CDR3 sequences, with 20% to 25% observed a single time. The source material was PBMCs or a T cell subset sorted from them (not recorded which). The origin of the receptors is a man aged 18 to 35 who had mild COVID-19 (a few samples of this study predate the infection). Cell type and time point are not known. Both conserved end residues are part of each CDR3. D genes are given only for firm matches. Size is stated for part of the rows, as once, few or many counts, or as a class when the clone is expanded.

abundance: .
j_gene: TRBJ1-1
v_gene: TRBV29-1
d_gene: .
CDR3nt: TGCAGCGGAAGGGGCGGCTGGGGTATGAACACTGAAGCTTTCTTT
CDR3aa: CSGRGGWGMNTEAFF

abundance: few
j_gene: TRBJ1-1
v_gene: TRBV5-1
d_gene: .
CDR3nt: TGCGCCAGCAGCTTGTGGGATTCCACTGAAGCTTTCTTT
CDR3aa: CASSLWDSTEAFF

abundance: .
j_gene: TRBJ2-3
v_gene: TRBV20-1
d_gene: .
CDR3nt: TGCAGTGCCCCCTGGTCGGGGGGCACAGATACGCAGTATTTT
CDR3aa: CSAPWSGGTDTQYF

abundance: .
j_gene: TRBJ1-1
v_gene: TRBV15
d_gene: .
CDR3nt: TGTGCCGCCCGACTTGCACGCGGCAGCACTGAAGCTTTCTTT
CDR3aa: CAARLARGSTEAFF

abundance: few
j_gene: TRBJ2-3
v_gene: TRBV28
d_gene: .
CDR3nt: TGTGCCAGCAGTTTAAGTACGGGGGCGGAAGATACGCAGTATTTT
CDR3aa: CASSLSTGAEDTQYF

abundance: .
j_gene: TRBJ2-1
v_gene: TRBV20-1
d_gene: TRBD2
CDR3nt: TGCAGTGCTAGTACCGGGGCCCTCGGGGGAGGGTCCTACAATGAGCAGTTCTTC
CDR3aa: CSASTGALGGGSYNEQFF

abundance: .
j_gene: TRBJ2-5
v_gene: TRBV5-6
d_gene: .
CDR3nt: TGTGCCAGCAGCTTCCGGGAACAGATCCAAGAGACCCAGTACTTC
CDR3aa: CASSFREQIQETQYF

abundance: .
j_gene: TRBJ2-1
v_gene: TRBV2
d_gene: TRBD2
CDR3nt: TGTGCCAGCAGAGCCGGGACTAGCCCCTCATCGTCCAATGAGCAGTTCTTC
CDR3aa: CASRAGTSPSSSNEQFF

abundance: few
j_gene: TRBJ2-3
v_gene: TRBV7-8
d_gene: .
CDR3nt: TGTGCCAGCAGCTCTTTCGTGGGTCCGCAGTATTTT
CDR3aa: CASSSFVGPQYF

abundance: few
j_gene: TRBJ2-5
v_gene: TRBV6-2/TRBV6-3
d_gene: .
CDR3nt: TGTGCCAGCAGTTGGAGGAGGTCGGCGGGGAACGTACAAGAGACCCAGTACTTC
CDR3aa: CASSWRRSAGNVQETQYF

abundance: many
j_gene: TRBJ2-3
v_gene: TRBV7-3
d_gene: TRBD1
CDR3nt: TGTGCCAGCAGCCCTACCGGGACAGGTATTAATACGCAGTATTTT
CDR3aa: CASSPTGTGINTQYF

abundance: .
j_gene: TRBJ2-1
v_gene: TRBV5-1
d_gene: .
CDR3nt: TGCGCCAGCAGCCCCGTTACGGGGTTAAATGAGCAGTTCTTC
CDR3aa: CASSPVTGLNEQFF

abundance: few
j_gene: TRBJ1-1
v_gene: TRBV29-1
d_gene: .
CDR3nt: TGCAGCGTTAAGGGCAGGGTGAACACTGAAGCTTTCTTT
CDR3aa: CSVKGRVNTEAFF

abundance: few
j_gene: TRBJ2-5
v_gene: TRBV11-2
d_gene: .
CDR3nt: TGTGCCAGCAGCCGGGAGAGGCAAGAGACCCAGTACTTC
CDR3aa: CASSRERQETQYF

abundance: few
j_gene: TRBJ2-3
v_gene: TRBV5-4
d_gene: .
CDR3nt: TGTGCCAGCAGCTTGAGTAGGGGGTGGACAGATACGCAGTATTTT
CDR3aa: CASSLSRGWTDTQYF

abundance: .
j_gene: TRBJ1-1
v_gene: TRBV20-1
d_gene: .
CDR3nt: TGCAGTGCGGAGGGCCTGAACACTGAAGCTTTCTTT
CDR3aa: CSAEGLNTEAFF